What follows are 18 T cell receptor beta chains derived from one specimen sequenced in a study of shared clonotypes between healthy human individuals. The assay was immunoSEQ multiplex PCR, and TCRdb's table has in-frame clones only and misses some. The sample yields 470,000 or so clones, roughly 80% seen once. The source material was PBMCs. The receptors originated from a woman aged 35 to 49 in good health. Some clones in this sample may be carry-over from other donors' samples.

This chain joins TRBV1 and TRBJ2-6; the table gives TRBD2 as D, unverified against the DNA. TRBV1 is annotated as a pseudogene. CDR3 length: 19 residues. CDR3 sequence reads: CTSSQESVTSSSGANVLTF. CDR3 DNA: TGCACCAGCAGCCAAGAAAGCGTCACGTCGAGCTCTGGGGCCAACGTCCTGACTTTC.

The CDR3 loop is CASSSPGGKRHQETQYF. In DNA, the CDR3 is TGTGCCAGCAGCTCCCCGGGGGGTAAGAGGCACCAAGAGACCCAGTACTTC. This chain links TRBV7-6 with TRBJ2-5; 7 nucleotides line up with TRBD2. V dropped 4 bases and J dropped 0; count of bases not matched to a gene: 11. There are 17 residues in the CDR3. CDR1 is SGHVS and CDR2 is FNYEAQ in the germline V gene.

This sequence joins TRBV28 and TRBJ2-3, with 8 bases lining up with TRBD1. The CDR3 covers 16 residues. CDR1 is MDHEN and CDR2 is SYDVKM in the germline V gene. V shed 5 bases and J 3 bases; nucleotides not matched to a gene: 10. This CDR3 is CASSPRGTGGTDTQYF. Here the CDR3 DNA reads TGTGCCAGCAGTCCCAGGGGGACAGGAGGAACAGATACGCAGTATTTT. The variable domain in full, completed from reference TRBV28 and TRBJ2-3, reads DVKVTQSSRYLVKRTGEKVFLECVQDMDHENMFWYRQDPGLGLRLIYFSYDVKMKEKGDIPEGYSVSREKKERFSLILESASTNQTSMYLCASSPRGTGGTDTQYFGPGTRLTVL.

With regard to this clone: Other nucleotide sequences in the sample specify the same CDR3. The V gene is TRBV10-3, the J gene TRBJ2-7; no definite D call. This CDR3 has 11 amino acids. Between the trimmed V and J ends, which lost 3 bases and 2 bases, there was a span of 2 bases. Per the germline V gene, CDR1 is ENHRY and CDR2 is SYGVKD. The CDR3 region is CAISEAYEQYF. CDR3 sequence (DNA): TGTGCCATCAGTGAAGCCTACGAGCAGTACTTC.

CDR3 DNA sequence: TGCGCCAGCAGCTTCTCGCCGGGACAGGGGGGCACAGATACGCAGTATTTT. Its protein product is CASSFSPGQGGTDTQYF. The chain links TRBV5-1 to TRBJ2-3; TRBD1 matches at 11 bases. CDR1 and CDR2 from the germline V gene are SGHRS and YFSETQ. The CDR3 length is 17 residues. The V and J ends lost 2 bases and 1 base, in that order; junction bases with no gene match: 6.

The chain recombines TRBV4-2 with TRBJ2-4; 8 bases align to TRBD2. The CDR3 consists of 14 residues. V lost 4 bases and J lost 9; bases outside the gene matches: 8. Germline values: CDR1 LGHNA, CDR2 YNFKEQ. The CDR3 DNA follows: TGTGCCAGCAGCCCCCGGACTAGCTTCGGCATTCAGTACTTC. It is translated as CASSPRTSFGIQYF.

The rearrangement joins TRBV4-2 to TRBJ2-3; no reliable D call. The CDR3 has 13 amino acids. Germline assignment: CDR1 LGHNA and CDR2 YNFKEQ. V gave up 4 bases and J gave up 4 bases, with 9 bases separating them. The DNA for the CDR3 is TGTGCCAGCAGCCCCGGGTATCCAGATACGCAGTATTTT. This sequence encodes CASSPGYPDTQYF.

The rearrangement uses TRBV7-2 and TRBJ1-1; D is undetermined. CDR3 length: 12 amino acids. Germline V gene lookup returns CDR1 SGHTA and CDR2 FQGNSA. Trimming removed 4 bases at V and 4 bases at J, with 7 bases between. DNA of the CDR3: TGTGCCAGCAGCTCGTCAGGCACTGAAGCTTTCTTT. It encodes CASSSSGTEAFF.

This sequence joins TRBV5-1 and TRBJ2-5; D is possibly TRBD1 (7 bases). V was pared by 2 bases and J by 3 bases, with 14 bases between. CDR3 length: 15 residues. CDR1 and CDR2 from the germline V gene are SGHRS and YFSETQ. The CDR3: CASSFPGGSEETQYF. In nucleotides, the CDR3 is TGCGCCAGCAGCTTTCCAGGGGGGTCGGAAGAGACCCAGTACTTC.

This chain connects TRBV10-3 to TRBJ2-7, with a possible D match to TRBD1 (5 bases). Trimming left V 0 bases short and J 9 bases short, with 15 bases between. From germline, CDR1 is ENHRY and CDR2 SYGVKD. The CDR3 runs to 14 residues. CDR3 bases: TGTGCCATCAGTGAGTCCCAGGGTATCCACGGGCAGTACTTC. Encoded protein: CAISESQGIHGQYF.

The rearrangement joins TRBV5-8 to TRBJ2-1; tentatively, D is TRBD1 or TRBD2 (5 bases each). Trimming removed 4 bases from V and 5 bases from J, with 16 bases in between. The CDR3 has 15 residues. Germline V gene sequence: CDR1 SGHTS, CDR2 YDEGEE. CDR3 nucleotides: TGTGCCAGCAGCCTACTGGGACGGACCCACAATGAGCAGTTCTTC. Its protein product is CASSLLGRTHNEQFF.

The genes are TRBV4-1 and TRBJ1-2; 12 bases fit TRBD1. The CDR3 runs to 15 residues. Germline V gene lookup returns CDR1 MGHRA and CDR2 YSYEKL. Unmatched junction bases numbered 6, after V lost 3 bases and J lost 7 bases. CDR3 residues: CASSHPGQGALGYTF. The CDR3 DNA is TGCGCCAGCAGCCATCCGGGACAGGGGGCGCTTGGCTACACCTTC.

Only a few counts were recorded for this clone. The chain has TRBV30 and TRBJ1-6; maybe TRBD1 (5 bases). CDR3 size: 13 residues. V lost 5 bases, J lost 0 bases, and 5 bases lay in between. The germline CDR1 and CDR2 sequences are GTSNPN and SVGIG (reference sequence). The CDR3 sequence: CAWGHSYNSPLHF. The CDR3, as DNA: TGTGCCTGGGGACACTCCTATAATTCACCCCTCCACTTT. The complete variable domain, with remaining parts taken from reference TRBV30 and TRBJ1-6, reads SQTIHQWPATLVQPVGSPLSLECTVEGTSNPNLYWYRQAAGRGLQLLFYSVGIGQISSEVPQNLSASRPQDRQFILSSKKLLLSDSGFYLCAWGHSYNSPLHFGNGTRLTVT.

The genes are TRBV5-1 and TRBJ1-4; D may be TRBD1 (6 bases). In germline, CDR1 is SGHRS, CDR2 YFSETQ. This CDR3 region has 16 residues. V lost 4 bases, J lost 0 bases, and 13 bases lay in between. CDR3: CASSLGQTATNEKLFF. The CDR3, as DNA: TGCGCCAGCAGCCTCGGACAGACTGCAACTAATGAAAAACTGTTTTTT.

This clone has just one count. The chain combines TRBV20-1 with TRBJ2-6; D is undetermined. CDR3 size: 11 residues. V lost 4 bases and J 3 bases, leaving 1 base between the germline ends. CDR1 and CDR2 from the germline V gene are DFQATT and SNEGSKA (reference sequence). The CDR3 sequence: CSANGANVLTF. In DNA, the CDR3 is TGCAGTGCTAATGGGGCCAACGTCCTGACTTTC.

This chain connects TRBV6-1 to TRBJ2-1, with D maybe TRBD1 (6 bases). Germline V CDR1 and CDR2: MNHNS, SASEGT. The CDR3 totals 14 residues. Trimming stripped 1 base from V and 2 bases from J, with 6 bases between. The DNA for the CDR3 is TGTGCCAGCAGTGAAGGGGGGCCCTACAATGAGCAGTTCTTC. Translation: CASSEGGPYNEQFF.

This chain links TRBV5-4 with TRBJ2-4, with 10 bases fitting TRBD2. Germline CDR1 is SGHNT and CDR2 is YYREEE (reference sequence). With V trimmed by 1 base and J by 2 bases, 9 bases remained unmatched. The CDR3 is 18 residues long. The CDR3 spells CASSLWTSGVWTKNIQYF. The CDR3, as DNA: TGTGCCAGCAGCTTGTGGACTAGCGGAGTGTGGACCAAAAACATTCAGTACTTC.

This chain uses TRBV21-1 with TRBJ2-3. TRBV21-1 is flagged as a pseudogene. There are 14 residues in the CDR3. CDR3 sequence: CASSRTASTDTQYF. In nucleotides, the CDR3 is TGTGCCAGCAGCAGGACGGCAAGCACAGATACGCAGTATTTT.